Given below is one T cell receptor (beta chain) in context. Antigen unknown. Pools of viral peptides were used by the ViraFEST assay to expand antigen-specific CD4+ T cells ahead of sequencing. Isolation of CD4+ T cells took place after approximately 10 days of culture. BNT162b2 vaccine or mRNA-1273 vaccine was given to participants in two doses. Neither prior SARS-CoV-2 infection nor positive nucleocapsid antibodies were present in the vaccine recipients. IL-2 at 10 IU/ml and peptides at around 9.1 ug/ml were added to cultured PBMC, approximately 2 million per well. The source of the sample is a study of vaccination effects on CD4 cells after COVID-19. Across the study: Samples that were drawn after vaccination came a median of 72 days after the second dose. Study-level results: Clones of infection and vaccine origin contracted markedly late after vaccination.

In germline, CDR1 is MDHEN, CDR2 SYDVKM. The CDR3 has 17 residues. Trimming removed 7 bases at V and 2 bases at J, with 23 bases between. Only in-frame clones appear in the TCRdb table, and some are missing; sequencing was by immunoSEQ multiplex PCR. The sample lists tens of thousands of clones, around 69% seen once, with approximately 1.5% in the top ten. The sequenced sample was CD4+ T cells from PBMCs cultured with HCoV-229E spike peptides, obtained after COVID-19 vaccination. The receptor comes from a human donor who received a COVID-19 vaccine. This chain joins TRBV28 and TRBJ2-5, with D perhaps being TRBD1 or TRBD2 (5 bases each). The CDR3 bases are TGTGCCAGCACCCGGGGCGGACGGTTCAGAGGTCAAGAGACCCAGTACTTC. Encoded protein: CASTRGGRFRGQETQYF.